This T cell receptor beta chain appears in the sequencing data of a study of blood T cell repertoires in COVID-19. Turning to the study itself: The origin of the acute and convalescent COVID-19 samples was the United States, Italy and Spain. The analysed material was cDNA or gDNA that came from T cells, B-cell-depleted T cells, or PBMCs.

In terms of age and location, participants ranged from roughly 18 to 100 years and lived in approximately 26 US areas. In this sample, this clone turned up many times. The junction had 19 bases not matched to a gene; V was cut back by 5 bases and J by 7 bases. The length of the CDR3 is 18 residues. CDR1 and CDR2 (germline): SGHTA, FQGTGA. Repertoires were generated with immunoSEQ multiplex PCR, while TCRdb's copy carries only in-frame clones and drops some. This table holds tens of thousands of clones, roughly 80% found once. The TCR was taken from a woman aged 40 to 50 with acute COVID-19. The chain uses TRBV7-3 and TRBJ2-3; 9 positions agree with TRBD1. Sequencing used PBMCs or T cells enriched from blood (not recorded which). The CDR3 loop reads CASSQRGRPDRGGHTQYF. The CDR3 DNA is TGTGCCAGCAGCCAACGGGGGCGCCCGGACAGGGGAGGTCATACGCAGTATTTT.